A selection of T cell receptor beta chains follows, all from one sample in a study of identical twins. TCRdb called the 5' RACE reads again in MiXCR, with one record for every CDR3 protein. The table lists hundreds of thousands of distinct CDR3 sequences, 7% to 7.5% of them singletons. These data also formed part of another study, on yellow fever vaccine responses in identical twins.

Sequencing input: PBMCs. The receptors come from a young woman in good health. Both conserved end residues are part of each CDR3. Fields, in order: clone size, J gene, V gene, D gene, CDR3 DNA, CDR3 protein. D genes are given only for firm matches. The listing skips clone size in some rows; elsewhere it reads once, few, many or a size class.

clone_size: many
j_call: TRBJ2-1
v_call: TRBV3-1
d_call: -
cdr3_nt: TGTGCCAGCAACCAGAGGGGGGGGCATAATGAGCAGTTCTTC
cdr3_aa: CASNQRGGHNEQFF

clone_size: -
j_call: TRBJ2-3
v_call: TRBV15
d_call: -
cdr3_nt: TGTGCCACCAGCAGAGGGGGGGCCGGGGGTGCAGATACGCAGTATTTT
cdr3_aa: CATSRGGAGGADTQYF

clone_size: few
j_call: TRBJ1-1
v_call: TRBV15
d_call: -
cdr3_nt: TGTGCCACCAAGACCCGACAGAACACTGAAGCTTTCTTT
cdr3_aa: CATKTRQNTEAFF

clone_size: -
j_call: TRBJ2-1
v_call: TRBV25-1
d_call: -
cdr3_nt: TGTGCCAGCAGTGAGTCCTACGTGGATGAGCAGTTCTTC
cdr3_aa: CASSESYVDEQFF

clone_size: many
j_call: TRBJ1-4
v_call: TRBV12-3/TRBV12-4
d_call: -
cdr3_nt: TGTGCCAGCAGCCCCGTCTACTCGGGTGGCGAAAAACTGTTTTTT
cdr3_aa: CASSPVYSGGEKLFF

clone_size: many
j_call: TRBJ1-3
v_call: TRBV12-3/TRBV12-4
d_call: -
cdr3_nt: TGTGCCAGCAGGGGAGGCTTTTTCTCTGGAAACACCATATATTTT
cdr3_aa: CASRGGFFSGNTIYF

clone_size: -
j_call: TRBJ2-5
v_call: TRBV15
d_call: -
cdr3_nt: TGTGCCACCAGCAGGAACTCAGGGGGGCGACTAAAAGAGACCCAGTACTTC
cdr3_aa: CATSRNSGGRLKETQYF

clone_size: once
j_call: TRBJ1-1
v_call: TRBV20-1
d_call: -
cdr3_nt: TGCAGTGCTAGAGGGGGCGCCGCCACTGAAGCTTTCTTT
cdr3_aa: CSARGGAATEAFF

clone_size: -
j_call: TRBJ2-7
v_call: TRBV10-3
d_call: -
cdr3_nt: TGTGCCATCAGTCAACAGGATAAAGGGGGTTACGAGCAGTACTTC
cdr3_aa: CAISQQDKGGYEQYF

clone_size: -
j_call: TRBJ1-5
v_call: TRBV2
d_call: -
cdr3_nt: TGTGCCAGCGGGGGGGGTGGGGGCAATCAGCCCCAGCATTTT
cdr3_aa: CASGGGGGNQPQHF

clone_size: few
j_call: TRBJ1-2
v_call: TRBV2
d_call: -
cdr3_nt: TGTGCCAGCAGCTATACAGGCAGCTATGGCTACACCTTC
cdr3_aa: CASSYTGSYGYTF

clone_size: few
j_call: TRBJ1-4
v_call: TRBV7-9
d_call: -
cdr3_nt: TGTGCCAGCAGCTCAGACCATGAAAAACTGTTTTTT
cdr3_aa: CASSSDHEKLFF

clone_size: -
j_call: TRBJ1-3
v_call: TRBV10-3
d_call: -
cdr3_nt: TGTGCCATCAGTTCTGGGGGTGGGGACTCTGGAAACACCATATATTTT
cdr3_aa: CAISSGGGDSGNTIYF

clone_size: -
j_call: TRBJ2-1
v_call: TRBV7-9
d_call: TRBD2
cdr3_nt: TGTGCCAGCAGCCGGGAGGGGGACTACAATGAGCAGTTCTTC
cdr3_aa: CASSREGDYNEQFF

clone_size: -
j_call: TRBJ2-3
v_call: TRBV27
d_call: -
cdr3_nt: TGTGCCAGCAGTTTACACGGGGGAGGAGATACGCAGTATTTT
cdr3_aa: CASSLHGGGDTQYF

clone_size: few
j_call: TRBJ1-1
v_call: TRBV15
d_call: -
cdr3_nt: TGTGCCACCAGCAGAGATCCTCGGGGGTTGGGAACTGAAGCTTTCTTT
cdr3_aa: CATSRDPRGLGTEAFF

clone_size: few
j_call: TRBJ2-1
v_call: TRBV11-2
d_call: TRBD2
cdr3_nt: TGTGCCAGCAGCTTAACGCGGGGGGCGGGCAATGAGCAGTTCTTC
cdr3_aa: CASSLTRGAGNEQFF

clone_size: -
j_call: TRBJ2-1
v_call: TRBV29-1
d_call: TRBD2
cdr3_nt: TGCAGCGTCCCCTTTGGACTAGCTGGTGAGCAGTTCTTC
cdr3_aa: CSVPFGLAGEQFF

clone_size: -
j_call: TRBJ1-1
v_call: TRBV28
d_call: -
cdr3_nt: TGTGCCAGCAGTTCCTATTCGGGGCGTTTTGAAGCTTTCTTT
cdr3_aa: CASSSYSGRFEAFF

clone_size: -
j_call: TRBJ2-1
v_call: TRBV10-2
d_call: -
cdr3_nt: TGCGCCAGCGGGATGGACTGGGAGCAGTTCTTC
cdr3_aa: CASGMDWEQFF

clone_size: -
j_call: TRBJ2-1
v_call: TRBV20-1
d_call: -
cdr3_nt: TGCAGCCCCCTGCGTAGCTCCTACAATGAGCAGTTCTTC
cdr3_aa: CSPLRSSYNEQFF

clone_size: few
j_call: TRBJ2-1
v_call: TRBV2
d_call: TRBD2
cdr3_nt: TGTGCCAGCAGTGAATTAGGACTAGCGGGGGAGGAGCAGTTCTTC
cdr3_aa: CASSELGLAGEEQFF

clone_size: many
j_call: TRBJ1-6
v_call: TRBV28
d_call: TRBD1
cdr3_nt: TGTGCCAGCAGCCGGGACAGGGCAAATTGGCCACCCCTCCACTTT
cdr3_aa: CASSRDRANWPPLHF

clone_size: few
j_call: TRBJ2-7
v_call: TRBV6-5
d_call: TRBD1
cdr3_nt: TGTGCCAGCAGTTTTTACAGGGGGAGCGACGAGCAGTACTTC
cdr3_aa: CASSFYRGSDEQYF

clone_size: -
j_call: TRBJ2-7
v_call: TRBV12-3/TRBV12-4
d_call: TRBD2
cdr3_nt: TGTGCCAGCAGTACTAGCGGGAGAGGATCCTACGAGCAGTACTTC
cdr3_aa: CASSTSGRGSYEQYF

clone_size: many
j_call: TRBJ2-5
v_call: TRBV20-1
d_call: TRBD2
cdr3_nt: TGCAGTGCTAGCCTAGCGGGAGGGCTTCGAGAGACCCAGTACTTC
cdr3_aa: CSASLAGGLRETQYF

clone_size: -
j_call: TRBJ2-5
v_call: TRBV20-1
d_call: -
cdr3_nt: TGCAGTGCTAGAGATCTTCGGGGAACGGAGACCCAGTACTTC
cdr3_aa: CSARDLRGTETQYF

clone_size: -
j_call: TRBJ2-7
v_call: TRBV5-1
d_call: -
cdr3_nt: TGCGCCAGCAGCTTAGACGGGAATCCCTCCTACGAGCAGTACTTC
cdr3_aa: CASSLDGNPSYEQYF

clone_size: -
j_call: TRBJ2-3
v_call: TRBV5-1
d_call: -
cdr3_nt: TGCGCCAGCAGCTTGGCCGGGCGAACTAACACAGATACGCAGTATTTT
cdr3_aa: CASSLAGRTNTDTQYF

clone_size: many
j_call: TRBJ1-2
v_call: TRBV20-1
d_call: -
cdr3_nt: TGCAGTGAAAGGGCAGACTCTAACTATGGCTACACCTTC
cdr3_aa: CSERADSNYGYTF

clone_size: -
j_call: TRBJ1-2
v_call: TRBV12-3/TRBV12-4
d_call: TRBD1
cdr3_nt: TGTGCCAGCAGTTTACAGGGGGTTGACTATGGCTACACCTTC
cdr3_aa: CASSLQGVDYGYTF

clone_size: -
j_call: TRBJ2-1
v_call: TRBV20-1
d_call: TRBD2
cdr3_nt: TGCAGTGCTAGAGATCCCGGACTAGCGGGAGGTTCACACCTGTCCGATGAGCAGTTCTTC
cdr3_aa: CSARDPGLAGGSHLSDEQFF

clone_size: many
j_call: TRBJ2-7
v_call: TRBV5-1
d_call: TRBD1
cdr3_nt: TGCGCCAGCAGCTTGGCAACAGGGGGCGCGGGGGAGCAGTACTTC
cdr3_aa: CASSLATGGAGEQYF

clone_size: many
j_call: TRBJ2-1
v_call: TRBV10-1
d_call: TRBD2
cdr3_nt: TGCGCCAGCAGCGCCGGGACTACTTTTTCTAAGCAGTTCTTC
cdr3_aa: CASSAGTTFSKQFF

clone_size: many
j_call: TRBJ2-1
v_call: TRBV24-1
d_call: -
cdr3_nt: TGTGCCACCAGTGATTCGGGCGCAAAAATGAATGAGCAGTTCTTC
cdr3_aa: CATSDSGAKMNEQFF

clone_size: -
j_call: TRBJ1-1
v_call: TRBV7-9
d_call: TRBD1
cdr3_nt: TGTGCCAGCAGCTTCGTTTGGGACAGGGAGGCTTTCTTT
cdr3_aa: CASSFVWDREAFF

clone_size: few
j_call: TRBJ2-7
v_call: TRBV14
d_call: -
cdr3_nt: TGTGCCAGCAGCCAATGGTGGGGCTACGAGCAGTACTTC
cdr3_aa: CASSQWWGYEQYF

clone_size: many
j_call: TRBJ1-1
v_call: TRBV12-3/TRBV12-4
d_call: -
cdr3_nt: TGTGCCAGCAGTACCCCAGGCGCGAACACTGAAGCTTTCTTT
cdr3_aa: CASSTPGANTEAFF

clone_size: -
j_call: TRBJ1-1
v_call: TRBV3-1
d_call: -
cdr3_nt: TGTGCCAGCAGCCAAGCAGATGGGAACACTGAAGCTTTCTTT
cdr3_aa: CASSQADGNTEAFF

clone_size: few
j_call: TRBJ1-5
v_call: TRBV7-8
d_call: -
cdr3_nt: TGTGCCAGCAGCCCAACGGAATCATATCAGCCCCAGCATTTT
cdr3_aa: CASSPTESYQPQHF

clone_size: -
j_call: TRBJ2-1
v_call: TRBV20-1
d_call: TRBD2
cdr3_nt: TGCAGTGCTAGATTGGCGCCGGGACTAGCGGGAGGAAGACGTCAGATAGAGCAGTTCTTC
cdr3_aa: CSARLAPGLAGGRRQIEQFF

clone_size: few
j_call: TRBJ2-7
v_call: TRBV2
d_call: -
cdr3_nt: TGTGCCAGCAGCAACAAGAGAACCTACGAGCAGTACTTC
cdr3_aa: CASSNKRTYEQYF

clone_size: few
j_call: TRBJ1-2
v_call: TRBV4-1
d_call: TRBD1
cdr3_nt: TGCGCCAGCAGCCAAGATAGGACAGGGTTAGGTGGCTACACCTTC
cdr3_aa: CASSQDRTGLGGYTF

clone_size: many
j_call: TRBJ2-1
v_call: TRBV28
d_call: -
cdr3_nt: TGTGCCAGCAGTTTGGTGACGGGGCCCTACAATGAGCAGTTCTTC
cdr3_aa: CASSLVTGPYNEQFF

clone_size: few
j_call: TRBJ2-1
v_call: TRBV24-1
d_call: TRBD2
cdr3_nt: TGTGCCACCAGGGAGTCGACTAGCGCGGGTGAGCAGTTCTTC
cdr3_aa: CATRESTSAGEQFF

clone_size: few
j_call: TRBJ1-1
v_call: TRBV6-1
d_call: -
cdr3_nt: TGTGCCAGCAGTGAAAGGCGAGTGGGGGGAACTGAAGCTTTCTTT
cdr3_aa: CASSERRVGGTEAFF

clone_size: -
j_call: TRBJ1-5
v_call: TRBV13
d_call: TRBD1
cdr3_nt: TGTGCCTGCAGTTTAGAGGGGGGACAGGGGTATAGCAATCAGCCCCAGCATTTT
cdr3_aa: CACSLEGGQGYSNQPQHF

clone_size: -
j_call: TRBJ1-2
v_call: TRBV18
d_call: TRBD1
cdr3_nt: TGTGCCAGCTCATTCGGGACAGGGCGAGGAGGCTACACCTTC
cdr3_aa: CASSFGTGRGGYTF

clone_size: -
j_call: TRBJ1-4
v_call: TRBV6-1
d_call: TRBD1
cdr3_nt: TGTGCCAGCAGATCCACAGGGGTCAGTGAAAAACTGTTTTTT
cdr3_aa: CASRSTGVSEKLFF

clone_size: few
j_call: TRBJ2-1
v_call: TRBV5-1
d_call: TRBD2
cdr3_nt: TGCGCCAGCAGCTTGGCCCCTGTCGGTAGCGGGACCGAGCAGTTCTTC
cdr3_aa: CASSLAPVGSGTEQFF

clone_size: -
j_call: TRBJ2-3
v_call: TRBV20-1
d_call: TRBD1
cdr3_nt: TGCAGTGCTATTAGAGGGGGCATTTCAGATACGCAGTATTTT
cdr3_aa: CSAIRGGISDTQYF

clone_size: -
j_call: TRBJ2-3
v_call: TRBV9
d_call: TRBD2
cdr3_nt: TGTGCCAGCAGCGTAGAAGGTAGCGGGGCCACAGATACGCAGTATTTT
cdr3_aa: CASSVEGSGATDTQYF

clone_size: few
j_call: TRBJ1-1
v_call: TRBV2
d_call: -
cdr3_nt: TGTGCCAGCAGTGAGATGTGGAGCACTGAAGCTTTCTTT
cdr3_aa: CASSEMWSTEAFF

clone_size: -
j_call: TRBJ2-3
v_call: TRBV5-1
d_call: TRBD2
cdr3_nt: TGCGCCAGCAGCCCCCCCCTGGGACTAGCGGGAAACACAGATACGCAGTATTTT
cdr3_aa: CASSPPLGLAGNTDTQYF